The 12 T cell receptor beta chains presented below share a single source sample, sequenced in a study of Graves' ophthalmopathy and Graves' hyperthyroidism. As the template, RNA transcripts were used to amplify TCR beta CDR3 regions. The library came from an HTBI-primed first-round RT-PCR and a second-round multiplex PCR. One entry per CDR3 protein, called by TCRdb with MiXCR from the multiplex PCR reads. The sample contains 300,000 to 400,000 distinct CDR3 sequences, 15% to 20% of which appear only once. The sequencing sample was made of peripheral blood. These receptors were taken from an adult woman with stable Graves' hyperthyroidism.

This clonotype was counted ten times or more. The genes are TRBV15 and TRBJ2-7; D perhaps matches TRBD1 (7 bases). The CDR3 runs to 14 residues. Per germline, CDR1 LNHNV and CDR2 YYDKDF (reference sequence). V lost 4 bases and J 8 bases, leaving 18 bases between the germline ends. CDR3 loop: CATSTTGTRRKQYF. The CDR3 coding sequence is TGTGCCACCAGCACGACAGGGACTCGGCGCAAGCAGTACTTC.

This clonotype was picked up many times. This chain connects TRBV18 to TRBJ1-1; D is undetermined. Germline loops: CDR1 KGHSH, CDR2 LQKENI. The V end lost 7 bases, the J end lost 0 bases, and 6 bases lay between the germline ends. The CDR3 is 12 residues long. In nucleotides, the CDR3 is TGTGCCAGCTTAAACCTGAACACTGAAGCTTTCTTT. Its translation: CASLNLNTEAFF. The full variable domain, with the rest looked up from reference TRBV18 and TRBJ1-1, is NAGVMQNPRHLVRRRGQEARLRCSPMKGHSHVYWYRQLPEEGLKFMVYLQKENIIDESGMPKERFSAEFPKEGPSILRIQQVVRGDSAAYFCASLNLNTEAFFGQGTRLTVV.

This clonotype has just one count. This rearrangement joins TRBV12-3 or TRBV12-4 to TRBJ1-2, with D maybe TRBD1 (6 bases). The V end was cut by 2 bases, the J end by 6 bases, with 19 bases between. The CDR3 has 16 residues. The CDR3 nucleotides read TGTGCCAGCAGTTTATCCTCCCGCAGAGGGGGTGATGGCTACACCTTC. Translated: CASSLSSRRGGDGYTF.

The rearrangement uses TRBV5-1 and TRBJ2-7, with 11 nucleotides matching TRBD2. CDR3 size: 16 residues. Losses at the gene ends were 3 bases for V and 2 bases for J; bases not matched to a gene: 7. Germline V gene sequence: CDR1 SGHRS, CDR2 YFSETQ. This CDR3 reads CASSSIGTSGTYEQYF. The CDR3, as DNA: TGCGCCAGCAGCTCAATAGGGACTAGCGGAACCTACGAGCAGTACTTC.

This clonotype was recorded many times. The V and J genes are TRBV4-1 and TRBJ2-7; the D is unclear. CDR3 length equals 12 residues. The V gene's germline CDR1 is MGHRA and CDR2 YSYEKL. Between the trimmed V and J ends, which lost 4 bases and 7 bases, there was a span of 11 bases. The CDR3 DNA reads TGCGCCAGCAGCCCACCGGGTACAGAGCAGTACTTC. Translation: CASSPPGTEQYF.

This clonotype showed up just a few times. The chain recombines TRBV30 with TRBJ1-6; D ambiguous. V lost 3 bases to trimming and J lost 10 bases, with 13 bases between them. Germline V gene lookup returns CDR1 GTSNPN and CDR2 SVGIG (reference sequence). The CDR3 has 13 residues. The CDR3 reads CAWSQPTNSPLHF. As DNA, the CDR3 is TGTGCCTGGAGCCAACCGACGAACTCACCCCTCCACTTT. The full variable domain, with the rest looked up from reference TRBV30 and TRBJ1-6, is SQTIHQWPATLVQPVGSPLSLECTVEGTSNPNLYWYRQAAGRGLQLLFYSVGIGQISSEVPQNLSASRPQDRQFILSSKKLLLSDSGFYLCAWSQPTNSPLHFGNGTRLTVT.

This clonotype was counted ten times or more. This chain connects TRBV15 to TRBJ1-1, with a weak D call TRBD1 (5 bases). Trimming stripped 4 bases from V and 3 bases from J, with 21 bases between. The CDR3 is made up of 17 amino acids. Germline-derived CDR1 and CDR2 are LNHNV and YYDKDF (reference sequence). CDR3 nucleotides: TGTGCCACCAGCACTGAGGTGGGGCCTTTCGGGGACACTGAAGCTTTCTTT. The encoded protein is CATSTEVGPFGDTEAFF.

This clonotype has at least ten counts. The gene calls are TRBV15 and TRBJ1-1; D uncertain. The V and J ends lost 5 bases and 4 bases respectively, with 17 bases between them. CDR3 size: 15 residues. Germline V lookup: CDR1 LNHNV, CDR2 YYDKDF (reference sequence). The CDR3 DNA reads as TGTGCCACCAGCCCTGATGGGTCGGTATTCACTGAAGCTTTCTTT. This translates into CATSPDGSVFTEAFF.

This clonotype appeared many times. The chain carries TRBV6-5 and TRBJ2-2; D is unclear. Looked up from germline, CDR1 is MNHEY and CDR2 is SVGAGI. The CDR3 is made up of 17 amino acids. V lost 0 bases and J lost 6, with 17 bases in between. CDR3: CASSYSVLTRSPGELFF. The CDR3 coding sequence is TGTGCCAGCAGTTACTCGGTTCTTACCCGTAGTCCCGGGGAGCTGTTTTTT.

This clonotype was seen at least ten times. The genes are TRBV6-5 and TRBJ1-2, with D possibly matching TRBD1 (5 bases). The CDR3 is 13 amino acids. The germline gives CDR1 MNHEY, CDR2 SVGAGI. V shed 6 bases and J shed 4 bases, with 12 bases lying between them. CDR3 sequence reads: CASSNGAIYGYTF. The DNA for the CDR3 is TGTGCCAGCAGCAACGGGGCGATCTATGGCTACACCTTC.

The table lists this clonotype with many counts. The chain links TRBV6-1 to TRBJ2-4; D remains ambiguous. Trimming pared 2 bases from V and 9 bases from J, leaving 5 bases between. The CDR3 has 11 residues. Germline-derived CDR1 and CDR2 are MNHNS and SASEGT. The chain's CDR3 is CASSEITIQYF. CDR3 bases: TGTGCCAGCAGTGAAATTACCATTCAGTACTTC.

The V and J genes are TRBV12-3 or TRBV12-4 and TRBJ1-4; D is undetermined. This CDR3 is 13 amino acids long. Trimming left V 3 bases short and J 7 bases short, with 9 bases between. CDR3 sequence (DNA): TGTGCCAGCAGTTTTCTCCGGGGTGAAAAACTGTTTTTT. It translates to CASSFLRGEKLFF.